This T cell receptor (beta chain) was sequenced for a study of monozygotic twins with inflammatory bowel disease. Study-wide points: No one strong IBD-associated signal or clonotype was supported.

The input for each TCR library was 3,000 to 3,500 ng of total RNA. UMIs incorporating a 6-nucleotide sample barcode were appended by means of template switching. With the 5' RACE reads reprocessed, TCRdb shows one record per CDR3 protein and no DNA. Its listing shows over 350,000 distinct CDR3 sequences. The CDR3 extends over 14 amino acids. Germline V CDR1 and CDR2: LGHDT, YNNKEL (reference sequence). Comments on this clonotype: As yet, its antigen is unknown.

With no T cell sorting beforehand, total RNA was isolated from whole blood. This clonotype originated in a human donor with ulcerative colitis or Crohn's disease, or a healthy co-twin of an affected twin (not recorded which). The sequenced material came from blood. The chain uses TRBV3-1 and TRBJ1-3. CDR3: CASSQRAVSDTIYF.